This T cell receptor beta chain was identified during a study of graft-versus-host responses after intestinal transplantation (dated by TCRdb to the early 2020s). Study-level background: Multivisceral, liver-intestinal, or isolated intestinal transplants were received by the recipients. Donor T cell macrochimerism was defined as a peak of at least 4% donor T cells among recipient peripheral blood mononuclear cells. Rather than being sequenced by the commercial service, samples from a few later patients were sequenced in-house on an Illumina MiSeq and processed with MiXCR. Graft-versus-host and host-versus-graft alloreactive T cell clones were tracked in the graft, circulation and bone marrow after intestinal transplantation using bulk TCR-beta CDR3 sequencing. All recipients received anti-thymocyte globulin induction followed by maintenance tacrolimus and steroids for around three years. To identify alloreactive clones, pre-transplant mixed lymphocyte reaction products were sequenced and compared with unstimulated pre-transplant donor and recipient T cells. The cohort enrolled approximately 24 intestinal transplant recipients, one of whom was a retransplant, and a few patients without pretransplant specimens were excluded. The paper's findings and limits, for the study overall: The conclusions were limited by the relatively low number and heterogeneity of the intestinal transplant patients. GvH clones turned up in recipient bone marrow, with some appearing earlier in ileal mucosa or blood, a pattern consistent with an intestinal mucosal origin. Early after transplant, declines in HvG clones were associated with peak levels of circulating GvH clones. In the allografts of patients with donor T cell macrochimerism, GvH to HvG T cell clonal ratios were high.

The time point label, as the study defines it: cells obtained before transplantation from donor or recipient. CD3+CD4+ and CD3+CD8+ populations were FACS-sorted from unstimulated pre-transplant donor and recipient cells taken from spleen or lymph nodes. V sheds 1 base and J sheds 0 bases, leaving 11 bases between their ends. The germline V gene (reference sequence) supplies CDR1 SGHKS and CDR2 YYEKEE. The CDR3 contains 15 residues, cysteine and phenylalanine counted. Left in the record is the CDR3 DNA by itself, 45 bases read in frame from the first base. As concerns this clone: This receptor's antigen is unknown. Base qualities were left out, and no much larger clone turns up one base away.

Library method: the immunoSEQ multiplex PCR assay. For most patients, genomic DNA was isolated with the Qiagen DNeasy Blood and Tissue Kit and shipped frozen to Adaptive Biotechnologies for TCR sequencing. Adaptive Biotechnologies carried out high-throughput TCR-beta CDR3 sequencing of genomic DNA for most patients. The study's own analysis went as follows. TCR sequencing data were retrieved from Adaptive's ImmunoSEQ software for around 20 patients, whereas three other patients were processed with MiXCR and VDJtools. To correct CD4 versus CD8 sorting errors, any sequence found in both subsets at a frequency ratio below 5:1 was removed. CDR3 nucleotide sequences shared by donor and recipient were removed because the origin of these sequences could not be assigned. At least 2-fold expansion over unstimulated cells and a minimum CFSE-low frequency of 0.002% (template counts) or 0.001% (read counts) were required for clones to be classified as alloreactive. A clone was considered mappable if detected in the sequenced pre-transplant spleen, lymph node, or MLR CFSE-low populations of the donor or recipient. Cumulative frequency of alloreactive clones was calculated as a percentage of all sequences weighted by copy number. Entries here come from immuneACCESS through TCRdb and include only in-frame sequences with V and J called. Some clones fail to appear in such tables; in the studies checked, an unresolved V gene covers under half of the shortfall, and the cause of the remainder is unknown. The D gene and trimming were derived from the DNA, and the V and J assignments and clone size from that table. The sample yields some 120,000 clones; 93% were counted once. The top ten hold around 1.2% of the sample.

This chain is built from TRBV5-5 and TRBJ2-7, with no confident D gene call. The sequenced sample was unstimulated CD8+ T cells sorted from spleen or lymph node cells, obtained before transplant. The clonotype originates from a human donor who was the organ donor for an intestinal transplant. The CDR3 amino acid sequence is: CASSLRLPFSYEQYF. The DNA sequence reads TGTGCCAGCAGCTTGAGACTCCCATTCTCCTACGAGCAGTACTTC.